Each of the 18 T cell receptor beta chains below was sequenced from the same sample in a study of CD8+ T cells in alopecia areata. Documented treatment: oral pan-JAK inhibitor, 5-10 mg twice daily. Sequencing used cDNA as its template, made by extracting RNA and reverse transcribing it. The protocol was immunoSEQ multiplex PCR, while the TCRdb copy is restricted to in-frame clones and leaves out a portion. The sample contains over 150,000 clones, roughly three fifths of which appear only once. The sequencing used CD4+ T cells sorted from blood, collected at week 4, from a patient treated with tofacitinib. These receptors were obtained from a human donor with alopecia areata.

This sequence joins TRBV7-2 and TRBJ1-1; D call uncertain. The CDR3 spans 14 residues. Between the trimmed V and J ends, which lost 3 bases and 1 base, there was a span of 9 bases. Per germline, CDR1 SGHTA and CDR2 FQGNSA. CDR3 in amino acids: CASSLVFGNTEAFF. CDR3 sequence (DNA): TGTGCCAGCAGCTTGGTTTTTGGGAACACTGAAGCTTTCTTT.

The rearrangement uses TRBV30 and TRBJ1-5, with D possibly being TRBD1 (6 bases). V was shortened by 4 bases and J by 4 bases, with 29 bases between the two germline ends. This CDR3 contains 19 residues. Per the germline V gene, CDR1 is GTSNPN and CDR2 is SVGIG (reference sequence). As DNA, the CDR3 is TGTGCCTGGACACCCCAGGGGAGGTTCTTCGGACAGCCTAATCAGCCCCAGCATTTT. Amino acids: CAWTPQGRFFGQPNQPQHF.

This clone was counted a few times. The V and J genes are TRBV9 and TRBJ1-6; no clear D. The CDR3 is 13 amino acids. Trimming stripped 0 bases from V and 7 bases from J, with 5 bases between. Germline V gene lookup returns CDR1 SGDLS and CDR2 YYNGEE. The CDR3 protein is CASSVDENSPLHF. CDR3 nucleotide sequence: TGTGCCAGCAGCGTAGATGAGAATTCACCCCTCCACTTT.

The rearrangement uses TRBV27 and TRBJ1-6; D unclear. Trimming shortened V by 4 bases and J by 7 bases, and 14 bases separated the two germline ends. From germline, CDR1 is MNHEY and CDR2 SMNVEV (reference sequence). This CDR3 spans 15 amino acids. CDR3 loop: CASSWAMGGNSPLHF. Here the CDR3 DNA reads TGTGCCAGCAGTTGGGCAATGGGAGGCAATTCACCCCTCCACTTT.

The chain carries TRBV28 and TRBJ1-5, with D unclear. The V gene lost 6 bases and the J gene lost 4 bases, with 7 bases spanning the gap. CDR3 length equals 12 residues. Germline CDR1 is MDHEN and CDR2 is SYDVKM. The CDR3: CASRRANQPQHF. CDR3 nucleotides: TGTGCCAGCAGGCGGGCAAATCAGCCCCAGCATTTT.

This chain links TRBV15 with TRBJ2-7; D not certain. V lost 0 bases to trimming and J lost 0 bases, with 9 bases between them. The CDR3 spans 15 residues. In germline, CDR1 is LNHNV, CDR2 YYDKDF (reference sequence). The CDR3 here is CATSRDPGSSYEQYF. CDR3 sequence (DNA): TGTGCCACCAGCAGAGATCCCGGCAGCTCCTACGAGCAGTACTTC.

The V call is TRBV7-2, the J call TRBJ1-2; no reliable D call. The CDR3 is 13 residues long. Germline V lookup: CDR1 SGHTA, CDR2 FQGNSA. V gave up 5 bases and J gave up 4 bases, with 11 bases separating them. CDR3 in DNA: TGTGCCAGCAGCAGCGGAGAAAGCTATGGCTACACCTTC. This sequence encodes CASSSGESYGYTF.

J is TRBJ1-1 and V is TRBV5-1; 7 positions match TRBD1. Germline V lookup: CDR1 SGHRS, CDR2 YFSETQ. J lost 3 bases, V lost 3 bases, and 2 bases had no gene match. There are 13 residues in the CDR3. The CDR3 DNA reads as TGCGCCAGCAGCTCTCAGGGGGACACTGAAGCTTTCTTT. Its translation: CASSSQGDTEAFF.

In DNA form, the CDR3 reads TGTGCCAGCACGAAGCGCGGGGCGACCTACAATGAGCAGTTCTTC. Its translation is CASTKRGATYNEQFF. The V and J genes are TRBV2 and TRBJ2-1, with TRBD2 as a possible D gene (6 bases). Per the germline V gene, CDR1 is SNHLY and CDR2 is FYNNEI. CDR3 length: 15 amino acids. Trimming cost V 7 bases and J 2 bases, with 15 bases left between them.

The chain couples TRBV7-9 to TRBJ2-5; 9 nucleotides agree with TRBD1. Germline lookup yields CDR1 SEHNR and CDR2 FQNEAQ (reference sequence). Unmatched junction bases numbered 9, after V lost 5 bases and J lost 5 bases. The CDR3 loop spans 15 amino acids. CDR3 residues: CASSPGTGNMETQYF. Here the CDR3 DNA reads TGTGCCAGCAGCCCGGGGACAGGGAACATGGAGACCCAGTACTTC.

The genes are TRBV30 and TRBJ1-1; the D is unclear. Trimming shortened V by 1 base and J by 7 bases, and 4 bases separated the two germline ends. Per the germline V gene, CDR1 is GTSNPN and CDR2 is SVGIG (reference sequence). CDR3 length equals 10 residues. The CDR3, as DNA: TGTGCCTGGAGTGACCGTGAAGCTTTCTTT. As protein: CAWSDREAFF.

This clone showed up just once. This sequence joins TRBV7-9 and TRBJ2-3; 9 nucleotides align to TRBD1. The CDR3 runs 15 residues. Germline trimming cut 5 bases from V and 1 base from J; bases unmatched to any gene: 4. Germline-derived CDR1 and CDR2 are SEHNR and FQNEAQ (reference sequence). The chain's CDR3 is CASSPRDRGTDTQYF. The CDR3, as DNA: TGTGCCAGCAGCCCCCGGGACAGGGGCACAGATACGCAGTATTTT.

V gene TRBV19 combines with J gene TRBJ2-7; 7 bases agree with TRBD1. From germline, CDR1 is LNHDA and CDR2 SQIVND (reference sequence). The CDR3 has 13 residues. V lost 2 bases, J lost 4 bases, and 2 bases stayed unmatched. The CDR3 DNA reads TGTGCCAGTAGTATATCGGGACAGTACGAGCAGTACTTC. Translated: CASSISGQYEQYF. Full variable domain (missing parts from reference TRBV19 and TRBJ2-7): DGGITQSPKYLFRKEGQNVTLSCEQNLNHDAMYWYRQDPGQGLRLIYYSQIVNDFQKGDIAEGYSVSREKKESFPLTVTSAQKNPTAFYLCASSISGQYEQYFGPGTRLTVT.

This chain joins TRBV4-1 and TRBJ2-4; D is unclear. This CDR3 has 16 residues. In germline, CDR1 is MGHRA, CDR2 YSYEKL. V shed 0 bases and J shed 2 bases, with 11 bases lying between them. CDR3 region: CASSQDFRITKNIQYF. DNA of the CDR3: TGCGCCAGCAGCCAAGATTTCAGGATAACCAAAAACATTCAGTACTTC.

The rearrangement joins TRBV29-1 to TRBJ1-1, with 8 nucleotides matching TRBD1. Germline trimming cut 7 bases from V and 7 bases from J; bases unmatched to any gene: 8. Germline V CDR1 and CDR2: SQVTM, ANQGSEA. CDR3 size: 12 residues. The chain's CDR3 is CSADRDEGEAFF. The CDR3 nucleotides read TGCAGCGCGGACAGGGATGAGGGTGAAGCTTTCTTT.

In its sample, this clone was seen once. V gene TRBV5-6 combines with J gene TRBJ2-5; no clear D gene. The CDR3 sequence is 15 residues long. Trimming took 2 bases from V and 2 from J, leaving 13 bases between them. Germline V gene data show CDR1 as SGHDT and CDR2 as YYEEEE. CDR3 DNA sequence: TGTGCCAGCAGCTTTCCTTTACGTGCTCAAGAGACCCAGTACTTC. As protein: CASSFPLRAQETQYF.

This chain joins TRBV29-1 and TRBJ2-5; weak D call: TRBD1 (6 bases). V was clipped by 4 bases and J by 5 bases, with 17 bases between them. The CDR3 spans 14 residues. Germline CDR1 reads SQVTM; CDR2 reads ANQGSEA. CDR3 nucleotides: TGCAGCGTTGGCCCCTCAGGGGTAGGCGAGACCCAGTACTTC. This encodes CSVGPSGVGETQYF.

This clone was seen more than once but under ten times. This rearrangement joins TRBV7-2 to TRBJ2-1; D is perhaps TRBD1 or TRBD2 (5 bases each). This CDR3 has 15 amino acids. Per germline, CDR1 SGHTA and CDR2 FQGNSA. Between the trimmed V and J ends, which lost 5 bases and 0 bases, there was a span of 11 bases. CDR3 protein: CASSSRDGSYNEQFF. The CDR3 DNA reads TGTGCCAGCAGCAGTCGGGACGGCTCCTACAATGAGCAGTTCTTC.